These T cell receptor beta chains were read from a single sample in a study of shared clonotypes between healthy human individuals. Produced via immunoSEQ multiplex PCR; TCRdb's table is partial and in-frame only. The table lists approximately 2,300,000 clones, about nine tenths of them singletons. Sequenced sample: naive CD4+ T cells from PBMCs. Receptor source: a man between 18 and 29 years old in good health. Some clones in this sample may be carry-over from other donors' samples. Both conserved end residues are trimmed from each CDR3. Each record gives: J gene, CDR3 length, V gene, CDR3 protein.

>TRBJ2-2|15|TRBV7-9
ASSLWSGQANTGELF
>TRBJ2-2|14|TRBV7-9
ASRPPTGSGAGELF
>TRBJ2-1|13|TRBV11-3
ASSLGLAGVDEQF
>TRBJ1-1|11|TRBV2
AIRGPLNTEAF
>TRBJ1-4|12|TRBV4-3
ASSQSFMSSREF
>TRBJ1-4|13|TRBV7-2
ASSPDRAVNEKLF
>TRBJ1-2|13|TRBV7-2
ASSLAPGQGKGYT
>TRBJ2-1|14|TRBV6-1
ASSGSWVAGVYEQF
>TRBJ2-6|14|TRBV6-6
ASSPLKASGANVLT
>TRBJ2-3|12|TRBV5-1
ASINTGGTDTQY
>TRBJ1-2|15|TRBV5-4
ASSPGQGPGVYYGYT
>TRBJ2-3|11|TRBV10-3
AIMEQGADTQY
>TRBJ1-4|12|TRBV6-5
ASSLRGFNEKLF
>TRBJ1-3|13|TRBV7-6
ASSLTGYSGNTIY
>TRBJ2-2|14|TRBV9
ASSVAWSGSAGELF
>TRBJ1-2|10|TRBV5-1
ASSLVGEGYT
>TRBJ1-2|9|TRBV4-1
ASSQDKGYT
>TRBJ2-3|12|TRBV7-9
ASSLQGSSDTQY
>TRBJ1-4|12|TRBV7-2
ASSLEETNEKLF
>NA|8|TRBV2
ASRVYEQY
>TRBJ1-1|13|TRBV5-4
ASSSIIQTNTEAF
>TRBJ1-2|10|TRBV28
ASSLNRDGYT
>TRBJ2-1|13|TRBV11-3
ASSSPRGSYNEQF
>TRBJ2-7|13|TRBV28
ASTLGGTGDYEQY
>TRBJ2-1|12|TRBV7-3
ASSTTGPYNEQF
>TRBJ2-1|16|TRBV27
ASSLRGTSGRQYNEQF
>TRBJ2-7|11|TRBV28
ASGSTANYEQY
>TRBJ2-2|12|TRBV5-1
ASRRTGQTGELF
>TRBJ2-5|14|TRBV5-6
ASSWALQGGGETQY
>TRBJ2-1|12|TRBV6-1
ASKRDPTSVEQF
>TRBJ1-2|13|TRBV7-9
ASSGYGSLLDGYT
>TRBJ2-5|12|TRBV5-1
ASSPVASAETQY
>TRBJ1-1|11|TRBV25-1
ASRTWGSTEAF
>TRBJ1-5|13|TRBV29-1
SVDFVSTGDQPQH
>TRBJ2-1|15|TRBV28
ASSLNGAGRGGNEQF
>TRBJ2-7|17|TRBV5-1
ASSLAPGGLADLPYEQY
>TRBJ2-5|17|TRBV28
ASSPKDGRASGYQETQY
>TRBJ1-3|14|TRBV19
ASRGRADNSGNTIY
>TRBJ2-7|12|TRBV7-2
ASAFLTGGYEQY
>TRBJ1-1|13|TRBV28
ASITPGQGNTEAF
>TRBJ1-5|11|TRBV7-2
ASSLASNQPQH
>TRBJ1-3|13|TRBV5-1
ASSDGGGRGNTIY